These 25 T cell receptor beta chains came from one sample sequenced in a study of shared clonotypes between healthy human individuals. Data came from immunoSEQ multiplex PCR; TCRdb stores just in-frame clones and leaves some out. The repertoire holds over a million clones, with around 95% as singletons. Sequenced material: naive CD4+ T cells sorted from blood. Specified subset: CD45RA+ positively selected. The receptor source for this set is a man aged 30 to 45 in good health.

The chain uses TRBV20-1 and TRBJ2-7; D may be TRBD2 (5 bases). Trimming shortened V by 5 bases and J by 7 bases, and 12 bases separated the two germline ends. CDR1 is DFQATT and CDR2 is SNEGSKA in the germline V gene (reference sequence). The length of the CDR3 is 11 residues. CDR3 sequence reads: CSASLVSEQYF. The CDR3 DNA reads as TGCAGTGCTTCACTAGTCTCGGAGCAGTACTTC.

The V call is TRBV27, the J call TRBJ2-2; 8 positions match TRBD1. There are 15 residues in the CDR3. Germline trimming cut 2 bases from V and 5 bases from J; bases unmatched to any gene: 4. Germline CDR1 and CDR2: MNHEY and SMNVEV (reference sequence). In nucleotides, the CDR3 is TGTGCCAGCAGTTTAAGGACAGGGAGTACCGGGGAGCTGTTTTTT. It is translated as CASSLRTGSTGELFF.

V is TRBV5-1 and J is TRBJ2-1; 7 bases align to TRBD1. The CDR3 runs to 15 residues. V lost 1 base to trimming and J lost 8 bases; unmatched junction nucleotides: 9. Looked up from germline, CDR1 is SGHRS and CDR2 is YFSETQ. The CDR3 sequence: CASSLRRQGVYEQFF. The CDR3 DNA follows: TGCGCCAGCAGCTTGAGAAGGCAGGGGGTATATGAGCAGTTCTTC.

Worth noting for this clone: The sample has other DNA sequences that encode this CDR3 too. The rearrangement uses TRBV28 and TRBJ1-5, with D tentatively TRBD1 (6 bases). Germline CDR1 reads MDHEN; CDR2 reads SYDVKM. With 1 base removed from V and 7 bases from J, the gap between germline ends came to 8 bases. The CDR3 is 13 residues long. CDR3 coding DNA: TGTGCCAGCAGTTTATCGGGGGGCCAGCCCCAGCATTTT. This gives the protein CASSLSGGQPQHF. The variable domain in full, completed from reference TRBV28 and TRBJ1-5, reads DVKVTQSSRYLVKRTGEKVFLECVQDMDHENMFWYRQDPGLGLRLIYFSYDVKMKEKGDIPEGYSVSREKKERFSLILESASTNQTSMYLCASSLSGGQPQHFGDGTRLSIL.

V is TRBV5-5 and J is TRBJ2-7, with D possibly being TRBD1 or TRBD2 (5 bases each). CDR3 length: 14 residues. Germline V gene data show CDR1 as SGHKS and CDR2 as YYEKEE (reference sequence). V was shortened by 4 bases and J by 0 bases, with 11 bases between the two germline ends. In DNA form, the CDR3 reads TGTGCCAGCAGCAGAGGGGACGTCTCCTACGAGCAGTACTTC. It codes for CASSRGDVSYEQYF.

The genes are TRBV4-1 and TRBJ1-3, with D perhaps matching TRBD1 (5 bases). V was shortened by 0 bases and J by 3 bases, with 9 bases between the two germline ends. This CDR3 has 15 amino acids. In germline, CDR1 is MGHRA, CDR2 YSYEKL. In DNA form, the CDR3 reads TGCGCCAGCAGCCAAGATAGGACAAATGGAAACACCATATATTTT. It yields the protein CASSQDRTNGNTIYF.

The chain joins TRBV10-3 to TRBJ1-1; no clear D gene. CDR1 and CDR2 from the germline V gene are ENHRY and SYGVKD. This CDR3 comprises 15 residues. The V and J ends lost 3 bases and 3 bases respectively, with 14 bases between them. CDR3 DNA sequence: TGTGCCATCAGTGATTTCAAGCGTTGGGACACTGAAGCTTTCTTT. Translation gives CAISDFKRWDTEAFF.

In regard to this clone: The sample has other DNA sequences that encode this CDR3 too. The chain joins TRBV29-1 to TRBJ1-1; TRBD1 might be the D (5 bases). This CDR3 is built from 11 residues. Trimming left V 6 bases short and J 2 bases short, with 7 bases between. The germline CDR1 and CDR2 sequences are SQVTM and ANQGSEA. The CDR3 DNA is TGCAGCGTCAGGGTAAACACTGAAGCTTTCTTT. The encoded protein is CSVRVNTEAFF.

The chain uses TRBV10-3 and TRBJ2-5, with 7 bases matching TRBD2. The CDR3 runs to 18 residues. V was clipped by 4 bases and J by 0 bases; unmatched bases: 14. Germline V gives CDR1 ENHRY, CDR2 SYGVKD. This chain's CDR3 is CAISAFRSSGPYQETQYF. The DNA for the CDR3 is TGTGCCATCAGTGCTTTTCGGTCTAGCGGACCGTACCAAGAGACCCAGTACTTC.

The chain is built from TRBV11-1 and TRBJ2-7; 13 bases agree with TRBD2. CDR1 and CDR2 (germline): SGHAT, FQDESV (reference sequence). The CDR3 spans 15 residues. The junction had 6 bases not matched to a gene; V was cut back by 6 bases and J by 4 bases. CDR3 region: CASSRTSGSTYEQYF. DNA for the CDR3: TGTGCCAGCAGTAGGACTAGCGGGAGTACGTACGAGCAGTACTTC.

The rearrangement joins TRBV10-3 to TRBJ2-1, with 10 nucleotides matching TRBD2. V lost 6 bases to trimming and J lost 0 bases; unmatched junction nucleotides: 14. The germline V gene encodes CDR1 ENHRY and CDR2 SYGVKD. The CDR3 totals 19 residues. The CDR3 region has the DNA TGTGCCATCAGACCGGGACTAGCGTCCTCTTTTCGCTCCTACAATGAGCAGTTCTTC. Translation gives CAIRPGLASSFRSYNEQFF.

CDR3 nucleotide sequence: TGCAGCGGAACAGGGAGGGATAGCAATCAGCCCCAGCATTTT. Translation gives CSGTGRDSNQPQHF. This chain links TRBV29-1 with TRBJ1-5; D may be TRBD1 (6 bases). The germline CDR1 and CDR2 sequences are SQVTM and ANQGSEA. The germline V and J ends were trimmed by 7 bases and 0 bases, with 13 bases remaining between them. This CDR3 is 14 amino acids long.

The rearrangement joins TRBV30 to TRBJ2-1; D possibly corresponds to TRBD2 (5 bases). CDR3 size: 13 residues. V lost 1 base and J 9 bases, leaving 13 bases between the germline ends. Per the germline V gene, CDR1 is GTSNPN and CDR2 is SVGIG (reference sequence). CDR3 coding DNA: TGTGCCTGGAGTGCCCTAGCTGTGGGTGAGCAGTTCTTC. It codes for CAWSALAVGEQFF.

Here the CDR3 DNA reads TGTGCCAGCAGCAACACCAGGAGGAGAAACACCATATATTTT. Translated: CASSNTRRRNTIYF. This rearrangement joins TRBV28 to TRBJ1-3, with unresolved D. This CDR3 comprises 14 residues. The germline V gene encodes CDR1 MDHEN and CDR2 SYDVKM. The V and J ends lost 6 bases and 5 bases respectively, with 14 bases between them.

This chain links TRBV6-5 with TRBJ2-7, with 8 bases aligning to TRBD1. V was pared by 6 bases and J by 4 bases, with 5 bases of the junction left unmatched. The germline V gene encodes CDR1 MNHEY and CDR2 SVGAGI. CDR3 length: 13 amino acids. In DNA form, the CDR3 reads TGTGCCAGCAGAACAGGGGGTGGGTACGAGCAGTACTTC. Residues: CASRTGGGYEQYF.

This chain uses TRBV28 with TRBJ1-5; 7 bases align to TRBD1. Germline V gene sequence: CDR1 MDHEN, CDR2 SYDVKM. Trimming took 5 bases from V and 4 from J; bases not matched to a gene: 11. This CDR3 contains 16 residues. The CDR3 loop reads CASSTPATGTNQPQHF. CDR3 DNA: TGTGCCAGCAGTACCCCGGCGACAGGGACAAATCAGCCCCAGCATTTT.

Worth noting for this clone: A read error may be the cause here, since a much bigger clone is one base away. The V call is TRBV6-5, the J call TRBJ2-5; perhaps TRBD2 as D (5 bases). Germline CDR1 reads MNHEY; CDR2 reads SVGAGI. The V end was cut by 6 bases, the J end by 5 bases, with 7 bases between. The CDR3 is made up of 11 amino acids. CDR3 coding DNA: TGTGCCAGCAGCGTAGCGGAGACCCAGTACTTC. Encoded protein: CASSVAETQYF.

This sequence joins TRBV7-2 and TRBJ1-2; no clear D gene. From germline, CDR1 is SGHTA and CDR2 FQGNSA. This CDR3 is 14 amino acids long. V lost 4 bases, J lost 4 bases, and 13 bases lay in between. The CDR3 sequence is CASSSPGRGYGYTF. The DNA of the CDR3 is TGTGCCAGCAGCTCCCCAGGACGCGGCTATGGCTACACCTTC.

The chain employs TRBV28 and TRBJ1-3; D is perhaps TRBD1 (5 bases). V lost 8 bases and J 8 bases, leaving 19 bases between the germline ends. Germline CDR1 MDHEN, CDR2 SYDVKM. The CDR3 length is 14 residues. The DNA of the CDR3 is TGTGCCAGCCATACGGGGCGTGGGGCAGACACCATATATTTT. Residues: CASHTGRGADTIYF.

This chain joins TRBV5-6 and TRBJ2-7, with 8 bases identical to TRBD2. Trimming cost V 4 bases and J 4 bases; bases outside gene matches: 13. Per germline, CDR1 SGHDT and CDR2 YYEEEE. This CDR3 has 16 residues. The CDR3 DNA reads as TGTGCCAGCAGCGGCGGTCCGGCTAGCGGGTATTACGAGCAGTACTTC. This sequence encodes CASSGGPASGYYEQYF.

V gene TRBV7-9 combines with J gene TRBJ1-1, with D possibly TRBD1 on 6 matching bases. CDR1 and CDR2 (germline): SEHNR, FQNEAQ (reference sequence). Deletions cut 0 bases from V and 7 bases from J, with 12 bases between. The CDR3 has 14 residues. As DNA, the CDR3 is TGTGCCAGCAGCTTAGCACAGGGTTCTGGTGAAGCTTTCTTT. Protein: CASSLAQGSGEAFF.

This sequence joins TRBV14 and TRBJ1-1; D call uncertain. Trimming took off 4 bases at V and 0 bases at J, with 15 bases between the two ends. CDR1 is SGHDN, CDR2 FVKESK, per germline. The CDR3 length is 16 residues. The CDR3 DNA reads TGTGCCAGCAGCCCCCTTAGACTGGGAGTGAACACTGAAGCTTTCTTT. Its protein product is CASSPLRLGVNTEAFF.

The J gene is TRBJ1-2, the V gene TRBV28; D might be TRBD1 (5 bases). The V gene's germline CDR1 is MDHEN and CDR2 SYDVKM. There are 15 residues in the CDR3. Trimming removed 5 bases from V and 2 bases from J, with 15 bases in between. The CDR3 DNA is TGTGCCAGCAGTCAACCAAGGGGCGGAAACTATGGCTACACCTTC. Residues: CASSQPRGGNYGYTF.

The chain has TRBV5-8 and TRBJ2-2; 9 bases align to TRBD1. V lost 4 bases to trimming and J lost 5 bases; unmatched junction nucleotides: 9. The CDR3 is 16 amino acids. Germline-derived CDR1 and CDR2 are SGHTS and YDEGEE. CDR3 DNA sequence: TGTGCCAGCAGCGGGTACAGGGGGCGTAGTACCGGGGAGCTGTTTTTT. It encodes CASSGYRGRSTGELFF. Full variable domain (missing parts from reference TRBV5-8 and TRBJ2-2): EAGVTQSPTHLIKTRGQQATLRCSPISGHTSVYWYQQALGLGLQFLLWYDEGEERNRGNFPPRFSGRQFPNYSSELNVNALELEDSALYLCASSGYRGRSTGELFFGEGSRLTVL.

The chain couples TRBV7-2 to TRBJ2-5; either TRBD1 or TRBD2 may fit D (6 bases each). Germline CDR1 SGHTA, CDR2 FQGNSA. CDR3 size: 16 residues. The V end was cut by 3 bases, the J end by 6 bases, with 20 bases between. The CDR3 DNA reads TGTGCCAGCAGCTTTCAGGCGGGATCGGGGGCAAAGACCCAGTACTTC. Its translation is CASSFQAGSGAKTQYF.